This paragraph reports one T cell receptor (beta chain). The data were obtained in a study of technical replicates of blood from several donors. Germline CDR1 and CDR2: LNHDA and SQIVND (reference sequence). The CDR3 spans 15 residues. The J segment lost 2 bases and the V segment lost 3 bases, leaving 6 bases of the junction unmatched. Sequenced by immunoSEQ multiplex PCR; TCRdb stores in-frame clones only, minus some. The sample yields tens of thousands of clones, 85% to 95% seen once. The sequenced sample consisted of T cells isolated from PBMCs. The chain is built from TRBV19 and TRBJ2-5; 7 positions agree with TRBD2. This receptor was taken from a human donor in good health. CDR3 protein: CASSMVGGAQETQYF. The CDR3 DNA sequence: TGTGCCAGTAGTATGGTGGGAGGGGCGCAAGAGACCCAGTACTTC. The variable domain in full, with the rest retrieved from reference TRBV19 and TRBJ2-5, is DGGITQSPKYLFRKEGQNVTLSCEQNLNHDAMYWYRQDPGQGLRLIYYSQIVNDFQKGDIAEGYSVSREKKESFPLTVTSAQKNPTAFYLCASSMVGGAQETQYFGPGTRLLVL.